These T cell receptor beta chains were read from a single sample in a study of CD8 T cells in Susac syndrome. A single record per CDR3 protein comes from TCRdb applying MiXCR to the immunoSEQ multiplex PCR reads. The sample yields a few hundred thousand distinct CDR3 sequences, around 95% seen once. The sequenced sample consisted of CD4+ T cells from PBMCs. Receptors originate from a human donor with multiple sclerosis. Each CDR3 is given with its conserved first and last residue. Each record gives: V gene, clone size, D gene, J gene, CDR3 protein, CDR3 DNA. The D gene is left open where the match is weak. Rows may omit the clone size; those that give it use once, few, many or a size class.

>TRBV4-2|-|TRBD2|TRBJ2-1
CASSQDSSGGDEQFF
TGTGCCAGCAGCCAAGATTCTAGCGGGGGAGATGAGCAGTTCTTC
>TRBV2|-|-|TRBJ1-2
CASAGHSAYGYTF
TGTGCCAGCGCCGGTCATTCGGCCTATGGCTACACCTTC
>TRBV28|few|TRBD1|TRBJ1-2
CASSSQGDYGYTF
TGTGCCAGCAGTTCACAGGGGGACTATGGCTACACCTTC
>TRBV20-1|-|TRBD1|TRBJ1-1
CSARESGGRTEAFF
TGCAGTGCTAGAGAATCAGGGGGGAGAACTGAAGCTTTCTTT
>TRBV12-3/TRBV12-4|-|TRBD2|TRBJ2-5
CASSSGGETQYF
TGTGCCAGCAGTTCCGGGGGGGAGACCCAGTACTTC
>TRBV2|-|-|TRBJ2-1
CASSERVYNEQFF
TGTGCCAGCAGTGAGAGGGTCTACAATGAGCAGTTCTTC
>TRBV7-9|-|-|TRBJ1-6
CASSPMGESPLHF
TGTGCCAGCAGCCCCATGGGGGAATCACCCCTCCACTTT
>TRBV12-3/TRBV12-4|-|-|TRBJ2-4
CASSFLGQLYF
TGTGCCAGCAGTTTTTTGGGACAACTTTACTTC
>TRBV20-1|-|TRBD2|TRBJ2-1
CSVTSGGANWQFF
TGCAGTGTGACTAGCGGGGGGGCGAATTGGCAGTTCTTC
>TRBV12-3/TRBV12-4|-|-|TRBJ1-4
CASSSLRGQYGNEKLFF
TGTGCCAGCAGTTCGCTCCGGGGCCAGTATGGTAATGAAAAACTGTTTTTT
>TRBV27|-|-|TRBJ1-2
CPTYGYTF
TGTCCTACCTATGGCTACACCTTC
>TRBV29-1|-|-|TRBJ1-3
CSAVRGSGNTIYF
TGCAGCGCCGTTAGGGGATCTGGAAACACCATATATTTT
>TRBV9|-|-|TRBJ2-5
CASSVDGRETQYF
TGTGCCAGCAGCGTAGACGGGCGGGAGACCCAGTACTTC
>TRBV30|-|-|TRBJ1-1
CAWQLGVEAFF
TGTGCCTGGCAGCTAGGCGTAGAAGCTTTCTTT
>TRBV5-1|-|-|TRBJ1-1
CASSLEFVGAGNTEAFF
TGCGCCAGCAGCTTGGAGTTTGTGGGTGCTGGGAACACTGAAGCTTTCTTT
>TRBV25-1|-|-|TRBJ1-2
CASSGAGTRYGYTF
TGTGCCAGCAGTGGTGCCGGGACACGCTATGGCTACACCTTC
>TRBV29-1|-|TRBD1|TRBJ1-1
CSAGQGRMNTEAFF
TGCAGCGCCGGACAGGGGCGGATGAACACTGAAGCTTTCTTT
>TRBV12-3/TRBV12-4|-|-|TRBJ1-5
CASRTDVSNQPQHF
TGTGCCAGCAGGACAGACGTGAGCAATCAGCCCCAGCATTTT
>TRBV20-1|-|TRBD2|TRBJ2-5
CSVGGLAASGTQYF
TGCAGTGTGGGAGGACTAGCGGCGTCCGGGACCCAGTACTTC
>TRBV6-6|-|-|TRBJ2-3
CASINVRQSTDTQYF
TGTGCCAGCATTAACGTCAGACAGAGCACAGATACGCAGTATTTT
>TRBV7-2|-|-|TRBJ2-5
CASSPSQLSETQYF
TGTGCCAGCAGCCCTTCCCAGTTGTCGGAGACCCAGTACTTC
>TRBV14|-|-|TRBJ2-7
CASSQLRGTPGEQYF
TGTGCCAGCAGCCAACTAAGGGGGACCCCAGGCGAGCAGTACTTC
>TRBV6-6|-|-|TRBJ1-2
CASSQTPGYGYTF
TGTGCCAGCAGCCAAACTCCCGGCTATGGCTACACCTTC
>TRBV7-9|-|TRBD1|TRBJ2-1
CASGTGANEQFF
TGTGCCAGCGGGACAGGGGCGAATGAGCAGTTCTTC
>TRBV9|once|-|TRBJ1-1
CASSDDTEAFF
TGTGCCAGCAGCGATGACACTGAAGCTTTCTTT
>TRBV4-2|-|-|TRBJ1-5
CASSHPGRAGIDQPQHF
TGTGCCAGCAGCCATCCTGGGAGGGCAGGTATTGATCAGCCCCAGCATTTT
>TRBV11-3|-|-|TRBJ2-3
CASSLNRAQDTQYF
TGTGCCAGCAGCTTAAACAGGGCTCAGGATACGCAGTATTTT
>TRBV10-3|-|-|TRBJ2-7
CAISIGLPGEQYF
TGTGCCATCAGTATCGGACTGCCGGGAGAGCAGTACTTC
>TRBV9|-|-|TRBJ2-3
CASSEPLHWAGSPDTQYF
TGTGCCAGCAGCGAACCCCTCCACTGGGCAGGGTCCCCAGATACGCAGTATTTT
>TRBV20-1|-|TRBD2|TRBJ2-1
CSAPIKGGLADYNEQFF
TGCAGTGCTCCCATCAAGGGTGGACTAGCGGATTACAATGAGCAGTTCTTC
>TRBV5-1|-|-|TRBJ2-7
CASSLEAGDTYEQYF
TGCGCCAGCAGCTTGGAGGCAGGCGACACCTACGAGCAGTACTTC
>TRBV20-1|-|TRBD2|TRBJ2-7
CSARPSGPKGEQYF
TGCAGTGCTAGGCCTAGCGGTCCCAAGGGCGAGCAGTACTTC
>TRBV30|-|-|TRBJ1-1
CARHRGSWTEAFF
TGTGCCCGGCATCGGGGGTCTTGGACTGAAGCTTTCTTT
>TRBV19|-|TRBD1|TRBJ2-1
CASREPDRYNEQFF
TGTGCCAGTAGGGAACCGGACAGGTACAATGAGCAGTTCTTC
>TRBV29-1|-|-|TRBJ2-3
CSVAMTGTDTQYF
TGCAGCGTTGCTATGACCGGCACAGATACGCAGTATTTT
>TRBV19|-|-|TRBJ2-3
CASSIDPLTPQYF
TGTGCCAGTAGTATAGATCCACTTACCCCGCAGTATTTT
>TRBV6-5|once|TRBD1|TRBJ1-2
CASSYLPTGEGYTF
TGTGCCAGCAGTTACCTTCCCACAGGGGAAGGCTACACCTTC
>TRBV29-1|-|-|TRBJ2-5
CSVRDSAGETQYF
TGCAGCGTTAGGGATTCTGCGGGAGAGACCCAGTACTTC
>TRBV3-1|-|-|TRBJ1-4
CASSYRDGNEKLFF
TGTGCCAGCAGCTACCGGGACGGTAATGAAAAACTGTTTTTT